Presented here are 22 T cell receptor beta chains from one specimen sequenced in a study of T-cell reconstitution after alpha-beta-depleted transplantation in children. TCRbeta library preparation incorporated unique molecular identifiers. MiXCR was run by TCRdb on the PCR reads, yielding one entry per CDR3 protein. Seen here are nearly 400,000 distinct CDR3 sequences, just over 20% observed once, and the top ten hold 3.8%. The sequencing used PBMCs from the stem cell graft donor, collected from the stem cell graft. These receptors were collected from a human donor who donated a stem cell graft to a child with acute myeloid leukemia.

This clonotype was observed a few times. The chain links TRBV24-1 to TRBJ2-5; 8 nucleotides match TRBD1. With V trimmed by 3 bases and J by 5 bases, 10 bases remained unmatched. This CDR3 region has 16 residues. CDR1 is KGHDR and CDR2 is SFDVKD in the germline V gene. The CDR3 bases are TGTGCCACCAGTGATGCCAGGACAGGGAGATTGGAGACCCAGTACTTC. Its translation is CATSDARTGRLETQYF.

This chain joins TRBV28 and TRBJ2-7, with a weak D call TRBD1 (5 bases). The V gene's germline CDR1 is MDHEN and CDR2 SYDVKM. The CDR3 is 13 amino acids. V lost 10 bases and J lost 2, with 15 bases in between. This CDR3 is CATQTDRAYEQYF. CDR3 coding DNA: TGTGCCACCCAGACAGATCGGGCCTACGAGCAGTACTTC.

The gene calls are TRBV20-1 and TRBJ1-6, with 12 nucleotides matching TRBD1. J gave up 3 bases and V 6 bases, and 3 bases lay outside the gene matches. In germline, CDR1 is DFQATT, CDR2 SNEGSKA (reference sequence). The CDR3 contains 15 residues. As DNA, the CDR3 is TGCAGTGCAGGGACAGGGGGCCTCTATAATTCACCCCTCCACTTT. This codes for CSAGTGGLYNSPLHF.

The CDR3 DNA reads as TGTGCCAGCAGTACTAGCGGGAGGGGGTCCCACACAGATACGCAGTATTTT. It specifies CASSTSGRGSHTDTQYF. The V and J genes are TRBV28 and TRBJ2-3, with 13 positions matching TRBD2. This CDR3 contains 17 residues. Germline trimming cut 5 bases from V and 2 bases from J; bases unmatched to any gene: 7. The germline V gene has CDR1 MDHEN and CDR2 SYDVKM.

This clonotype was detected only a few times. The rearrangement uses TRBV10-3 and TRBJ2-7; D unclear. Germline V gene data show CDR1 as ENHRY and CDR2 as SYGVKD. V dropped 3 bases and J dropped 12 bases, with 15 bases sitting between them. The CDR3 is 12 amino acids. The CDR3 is CAISDPPLYWYF. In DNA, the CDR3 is TGTGCCATCAGTGATCCTCCCTTGTATTGGTACTTC.

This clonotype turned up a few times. This CDR3 reads CASSLGELGKGGNEQFF. The CDR3 DNA is TGTGCCAGCAGCCTCGGCGAGCTGGGAAAGGGGGGAAATGAGCAGTTCTTC. The gene calls are TRBV4-2 and TRBJ2-1; either TRBD1 or TRBD2 may supply D (6 bases each). V dropped 4 bases and J dropped 7 bases, with 23 bases sitting between them. Germline CDR1 and CDR2: LGHNA and YNFKEQ. CDR3 size: 17 residues.

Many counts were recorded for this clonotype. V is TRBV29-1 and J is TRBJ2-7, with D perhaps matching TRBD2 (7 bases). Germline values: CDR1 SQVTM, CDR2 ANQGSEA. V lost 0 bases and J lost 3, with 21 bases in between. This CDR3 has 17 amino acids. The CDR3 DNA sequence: TGCAGCGTTGAAGATGCGGGGGAGCCCAAGGGGGTCTACGAGCAGTACTTC. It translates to CSVEDAGEPKGVYEQYF.

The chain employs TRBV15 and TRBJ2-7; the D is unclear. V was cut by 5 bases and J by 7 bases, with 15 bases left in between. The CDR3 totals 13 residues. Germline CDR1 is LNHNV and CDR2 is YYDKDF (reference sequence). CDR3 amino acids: CATSLPPAPEQYF. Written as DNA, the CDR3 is TGTGCCACCAGCCTACCTCCCGCTCCGGAGCAGTACTTC.

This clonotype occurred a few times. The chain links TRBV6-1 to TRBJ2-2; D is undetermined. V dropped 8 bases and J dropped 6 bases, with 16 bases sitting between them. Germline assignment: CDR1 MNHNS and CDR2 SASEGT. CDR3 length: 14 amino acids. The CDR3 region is CASGLGFRAGELFF. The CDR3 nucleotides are TGTGCCAGCGGGTTGGGGTTTAGGGCCGGGGAGCTGTTTTTT.

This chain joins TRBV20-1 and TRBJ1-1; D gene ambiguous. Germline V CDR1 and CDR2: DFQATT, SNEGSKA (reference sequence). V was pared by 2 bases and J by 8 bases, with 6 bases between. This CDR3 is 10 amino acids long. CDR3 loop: CSARTLEAFF. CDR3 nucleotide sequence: TGCAGTGCTAGAACCTTAGAAGCTTTCTTT.

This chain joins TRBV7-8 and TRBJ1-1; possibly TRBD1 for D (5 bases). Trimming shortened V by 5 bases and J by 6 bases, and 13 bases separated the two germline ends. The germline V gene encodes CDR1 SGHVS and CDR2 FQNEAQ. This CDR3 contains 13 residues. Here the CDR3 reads CASSPPLQAEAFF. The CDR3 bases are TGTGCCAGCAGCCCCCCCTTACAGGCTGAAGCTTTCTTT.

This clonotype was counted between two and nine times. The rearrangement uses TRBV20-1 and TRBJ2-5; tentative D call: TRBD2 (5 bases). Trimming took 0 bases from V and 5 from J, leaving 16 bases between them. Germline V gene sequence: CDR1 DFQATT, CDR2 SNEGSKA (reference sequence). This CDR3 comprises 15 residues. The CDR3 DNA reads TGCAGTGCTAGAGATTGGGCAGGACTTGGTGAGACCCAGTACTTC. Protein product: CSARDWAGLGETQYF.

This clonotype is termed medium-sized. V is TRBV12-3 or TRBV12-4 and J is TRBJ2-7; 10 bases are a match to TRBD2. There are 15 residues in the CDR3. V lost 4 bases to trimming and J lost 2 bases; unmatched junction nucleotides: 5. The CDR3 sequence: CASSYSGRSAYEQYF. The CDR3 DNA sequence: TGTGCCAGCAGTTATAGCGGGAGGTCCGCCTACGAGCAGTACTTC.

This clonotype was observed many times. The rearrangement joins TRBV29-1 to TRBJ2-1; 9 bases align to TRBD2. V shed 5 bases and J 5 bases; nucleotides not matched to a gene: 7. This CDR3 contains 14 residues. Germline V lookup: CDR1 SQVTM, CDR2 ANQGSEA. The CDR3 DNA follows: TGCAGCGTTCCGCCTAGCGGGATTAACAATGAGCAGTTCTTC. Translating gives CSVPPSGINNEQFF.

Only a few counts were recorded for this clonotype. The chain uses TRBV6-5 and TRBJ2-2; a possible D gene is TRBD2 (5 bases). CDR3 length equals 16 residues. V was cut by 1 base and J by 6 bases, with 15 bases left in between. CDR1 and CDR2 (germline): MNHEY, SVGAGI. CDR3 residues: CASSYFSSSESGELFF. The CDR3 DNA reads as TGTGCCAGCAGTTACTTTTCTAGCTCCGAGTCCGGGGAGCTGTTTTTT.

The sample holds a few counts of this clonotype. The CDR3 DNA follows: TGTGCCAGTACAAGGACTAGCGGCTACAATGAGCAGTTCTTC. Amino acids: CASTRTSGYNEQFF. This sequence joins TRBV19 and TRBJ2-1, with TRBD2 matching 10 bases. V shed 7 bases and J 3 bases; nucleotides not matched to a gene: 3. Germline lookup yields CDR1 LNHDA and CDR2 SQIVND (reference sequence). This CDR3 comprises 14 residues.

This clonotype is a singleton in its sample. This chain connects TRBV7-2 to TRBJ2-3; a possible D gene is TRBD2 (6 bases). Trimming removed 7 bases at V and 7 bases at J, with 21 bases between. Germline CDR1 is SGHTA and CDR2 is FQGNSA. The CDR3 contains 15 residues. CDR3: CASTSQRATLNTQYF. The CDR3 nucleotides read TGTGCCAGCACCTCCCAGCGGGCCACCCTCAATACGCAGTATTTT.

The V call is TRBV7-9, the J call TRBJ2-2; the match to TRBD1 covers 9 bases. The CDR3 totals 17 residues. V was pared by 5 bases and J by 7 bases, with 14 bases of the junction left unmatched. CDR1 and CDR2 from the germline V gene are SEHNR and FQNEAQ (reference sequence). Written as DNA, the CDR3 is TGTGCCAGCAGCGAACCCCGGGACAGGGTACGAGGCGGGGAGCTGTTTTTT. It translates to CASSEPRDRVRGGELFF.

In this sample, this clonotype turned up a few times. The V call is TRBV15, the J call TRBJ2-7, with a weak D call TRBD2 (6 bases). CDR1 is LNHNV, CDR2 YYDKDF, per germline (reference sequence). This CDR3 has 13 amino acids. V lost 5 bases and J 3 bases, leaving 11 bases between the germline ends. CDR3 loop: CATSSRDFYEQYF. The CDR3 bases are TGTGCCACCAGCTCCCGGGACTTCTACGAGCAGTACTTC.

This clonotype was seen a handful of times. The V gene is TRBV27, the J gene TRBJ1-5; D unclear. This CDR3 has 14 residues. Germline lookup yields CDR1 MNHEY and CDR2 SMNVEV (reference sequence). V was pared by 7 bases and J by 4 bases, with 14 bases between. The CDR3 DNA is TGTGCCAGCACATCCCCCGGTGCTAATCAGCCCCAGCATTTT. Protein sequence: CASTSPGANQPQHF.

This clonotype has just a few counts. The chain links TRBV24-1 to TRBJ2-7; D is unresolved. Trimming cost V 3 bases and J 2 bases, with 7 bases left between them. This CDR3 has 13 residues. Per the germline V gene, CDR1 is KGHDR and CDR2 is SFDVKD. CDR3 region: CATSDAGAYEQYF. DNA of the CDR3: TGTGCCACCAGTGATGCAGGAGCCTACGAGCAGTACTTC.

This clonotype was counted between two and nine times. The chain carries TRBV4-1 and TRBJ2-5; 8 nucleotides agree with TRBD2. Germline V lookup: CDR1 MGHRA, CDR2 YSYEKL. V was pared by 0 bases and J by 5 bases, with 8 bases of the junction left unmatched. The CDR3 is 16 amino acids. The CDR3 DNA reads TGCGCCAGCAGCCAAGAACCGGGACTAGGGACTGAGACCCAGTACTTC. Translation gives CASSQEPGLGTETQYF.